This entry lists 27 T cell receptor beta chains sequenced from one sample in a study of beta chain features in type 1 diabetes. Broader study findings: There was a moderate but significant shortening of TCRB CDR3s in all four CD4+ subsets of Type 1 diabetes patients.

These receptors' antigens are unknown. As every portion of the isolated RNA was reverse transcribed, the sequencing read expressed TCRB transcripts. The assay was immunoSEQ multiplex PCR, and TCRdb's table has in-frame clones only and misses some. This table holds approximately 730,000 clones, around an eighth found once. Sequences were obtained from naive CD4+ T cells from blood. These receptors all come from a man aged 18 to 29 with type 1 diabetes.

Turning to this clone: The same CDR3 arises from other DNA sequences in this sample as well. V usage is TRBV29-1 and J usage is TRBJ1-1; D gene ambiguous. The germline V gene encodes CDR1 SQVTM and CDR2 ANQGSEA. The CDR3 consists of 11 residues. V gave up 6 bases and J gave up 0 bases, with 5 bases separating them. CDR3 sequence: CSVELNTEAFF. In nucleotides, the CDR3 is TGCAGCGTGGAGCTGAACACTGAAGCTTTCTTT.

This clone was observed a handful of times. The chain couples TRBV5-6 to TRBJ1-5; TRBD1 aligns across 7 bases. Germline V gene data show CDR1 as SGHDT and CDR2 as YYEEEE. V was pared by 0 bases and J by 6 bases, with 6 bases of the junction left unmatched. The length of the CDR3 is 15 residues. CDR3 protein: CASSLAGGESQPQHF. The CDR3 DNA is TGTGCCAGCAGCTTGGCAGGGGGAGAGAGTCAGCCCCAGCATTTT.

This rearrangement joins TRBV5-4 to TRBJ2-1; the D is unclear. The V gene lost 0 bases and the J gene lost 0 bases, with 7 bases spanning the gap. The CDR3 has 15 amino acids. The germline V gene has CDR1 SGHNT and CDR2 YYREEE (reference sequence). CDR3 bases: TGTGCCAGCAGCTTGGATATGAGCTCCTACAATGAGCAGTTCTTC. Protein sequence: CASSLDMSSYNEQFF.

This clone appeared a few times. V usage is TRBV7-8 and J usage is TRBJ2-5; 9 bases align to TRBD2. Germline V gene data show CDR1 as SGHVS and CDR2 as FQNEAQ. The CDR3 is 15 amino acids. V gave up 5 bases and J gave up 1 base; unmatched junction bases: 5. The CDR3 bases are TGTGCCAGCAGCCCTGCGGGGGGGCGCCAAGAGACCCAGTACTTC. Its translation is CASSPAGGRQETQYF.

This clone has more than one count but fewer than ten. The CDR3 bases are TGCGCCAGCAGATCGACAGGGACTAACTATGGCTACACCTTC. This translates into CASRSTGTNYGYTF. V and J are TRBV4-1 and TRBJ1-2; 7 positions match TRBD1. The V gene's germline CDR1 is MGHRA and CDR2 YSYEKL. There are 14 residues in the CDR3. The junction had 4 bases not matched to a gene; V was cut back by 6 bases and J by 0 bases.

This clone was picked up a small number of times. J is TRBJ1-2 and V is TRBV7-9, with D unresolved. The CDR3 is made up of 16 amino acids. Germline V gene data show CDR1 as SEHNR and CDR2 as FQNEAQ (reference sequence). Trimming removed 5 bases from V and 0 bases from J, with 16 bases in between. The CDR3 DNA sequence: TGTGCCAGCAGCCGCGTCCCCGAAATCGCTAACTATGGCTACACCTTC. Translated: CASSRVPEIANYGYTF.

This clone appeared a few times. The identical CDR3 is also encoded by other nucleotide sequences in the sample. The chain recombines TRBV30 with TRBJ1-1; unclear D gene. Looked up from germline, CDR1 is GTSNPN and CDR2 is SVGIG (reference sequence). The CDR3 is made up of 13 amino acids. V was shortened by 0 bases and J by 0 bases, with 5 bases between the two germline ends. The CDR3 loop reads CAWSVKMNTEAFF. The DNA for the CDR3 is TGTGCCTGGAGTGTAAAGATGAACACTGAAGCTTTCTTT.

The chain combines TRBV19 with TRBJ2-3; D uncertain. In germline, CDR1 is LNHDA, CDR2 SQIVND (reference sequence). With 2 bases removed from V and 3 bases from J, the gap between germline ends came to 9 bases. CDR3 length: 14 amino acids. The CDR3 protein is CASSIPQKTDTQYF. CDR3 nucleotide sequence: TGTGCCAGTAGTATACCGCAGAAAACAGATACGCAGTATTTT.

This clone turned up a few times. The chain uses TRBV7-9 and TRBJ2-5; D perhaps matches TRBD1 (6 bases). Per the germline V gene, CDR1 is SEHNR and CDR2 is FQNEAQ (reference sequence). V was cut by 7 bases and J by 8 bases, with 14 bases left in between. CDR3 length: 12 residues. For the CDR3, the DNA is TGTGCCAGCACTGAGGGGGTACCTACCCAGTACTTC. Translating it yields CASTEGVPTQYF.

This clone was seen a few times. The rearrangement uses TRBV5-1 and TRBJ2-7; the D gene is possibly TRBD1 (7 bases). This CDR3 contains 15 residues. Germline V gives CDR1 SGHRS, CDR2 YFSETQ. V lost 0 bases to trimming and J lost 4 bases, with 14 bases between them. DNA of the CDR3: TGCGCCAGCAGCTTGGCCGGGGGACAGACTTACGAGCAGTACTTC. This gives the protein CASSLAGGQTYEQYF.

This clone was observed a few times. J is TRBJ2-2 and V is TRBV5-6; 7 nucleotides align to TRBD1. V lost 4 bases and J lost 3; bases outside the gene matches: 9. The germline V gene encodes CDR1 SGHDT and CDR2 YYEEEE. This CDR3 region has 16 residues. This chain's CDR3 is CASSDDRADYTGELFF. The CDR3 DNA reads TGTGCCAGCAGCGACGACAGGGCGGATTACACCGGGGAGCTGTTTTTT.

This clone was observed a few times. CDR3 in amino acids: CASSTRTSGLTYNEQFF. The CDR3 DNA follows: TGCGCCAGCAGCACTCGGACTAGCGGGCTGACCTACAATGAGCAGTTCTTC. V gene TRBV4-1 combines with J gene TRBJ2-1; TRBD2 matches at 11 bases. There are 17 residues in the CDR3. CDR1 MGHRA and CDR2 YSYEKL come from the germline V gene. Trimming removed 5 bases from V and 2 bases from J; junction bases left unmatched: 8.

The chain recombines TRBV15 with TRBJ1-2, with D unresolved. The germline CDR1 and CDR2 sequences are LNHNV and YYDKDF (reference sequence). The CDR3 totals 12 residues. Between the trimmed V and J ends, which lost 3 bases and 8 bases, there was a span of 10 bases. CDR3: CATSRVAEGYTF. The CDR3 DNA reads TGTGCCACCAGCAGGGTAGCGGAGGGCTACACCTTC.

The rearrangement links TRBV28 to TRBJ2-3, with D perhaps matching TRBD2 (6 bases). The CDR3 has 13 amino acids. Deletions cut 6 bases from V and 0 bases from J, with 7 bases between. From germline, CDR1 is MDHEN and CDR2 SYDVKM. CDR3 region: CASRGTSTDTQYF. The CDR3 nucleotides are TGTGCCAGCAGAGGGACTAGCACAGATACGCAGTATTTT.

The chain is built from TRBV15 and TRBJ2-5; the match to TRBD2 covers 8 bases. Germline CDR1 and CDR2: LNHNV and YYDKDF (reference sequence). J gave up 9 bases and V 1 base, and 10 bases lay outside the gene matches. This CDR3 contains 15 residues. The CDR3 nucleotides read TGTGCCACCAGCAGAGCAGTCGCGGGGGGCCCCCCCCAGTACTTC. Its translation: CATSRAVAGGPPQYF.

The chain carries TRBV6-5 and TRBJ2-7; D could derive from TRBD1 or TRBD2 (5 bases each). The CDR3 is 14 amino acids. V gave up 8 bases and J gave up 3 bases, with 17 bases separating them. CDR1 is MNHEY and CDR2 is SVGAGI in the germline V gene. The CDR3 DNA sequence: TGTGCCAGCGGTGGGGGAAGTCAGCGCTACGAGCAGTACTTC. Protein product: CASGGGSQRYEQYF.

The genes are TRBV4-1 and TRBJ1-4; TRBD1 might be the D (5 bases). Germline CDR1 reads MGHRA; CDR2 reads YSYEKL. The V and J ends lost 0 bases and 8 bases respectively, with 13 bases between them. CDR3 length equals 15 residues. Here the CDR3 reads CASSQDELRGEKLFF. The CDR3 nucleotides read TGCGCCAGCAGCCAAGATGAGTTACGGGGGGAAAAACTGTTTTTT.

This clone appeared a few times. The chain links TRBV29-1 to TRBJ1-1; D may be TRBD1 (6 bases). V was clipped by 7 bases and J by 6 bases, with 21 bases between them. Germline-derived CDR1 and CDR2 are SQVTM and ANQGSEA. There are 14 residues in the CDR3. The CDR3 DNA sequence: TGCAGCGGCCAACAGGGTGGGTTGTTCGCTGAAGCTTTCTTT. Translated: CSGQQGGLFAEAFF.

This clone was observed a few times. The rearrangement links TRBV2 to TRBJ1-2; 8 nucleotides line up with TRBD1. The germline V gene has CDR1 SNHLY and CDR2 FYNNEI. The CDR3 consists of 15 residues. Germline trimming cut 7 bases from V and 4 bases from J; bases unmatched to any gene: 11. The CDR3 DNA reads TGTGCCAGCACCCCCAGCTGGCAGGGGGCCTATGGCTACACCTTC. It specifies CASTPSWQGAYGYTF.

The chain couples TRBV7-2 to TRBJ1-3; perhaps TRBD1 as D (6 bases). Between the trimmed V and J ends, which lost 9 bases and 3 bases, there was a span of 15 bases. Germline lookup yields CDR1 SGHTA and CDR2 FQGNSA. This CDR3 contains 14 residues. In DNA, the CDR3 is TGTGCCAGACCCTTCGACAGGCTTGGAAACACCATATATTTT. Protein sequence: CARPFDRLGNTIYF.

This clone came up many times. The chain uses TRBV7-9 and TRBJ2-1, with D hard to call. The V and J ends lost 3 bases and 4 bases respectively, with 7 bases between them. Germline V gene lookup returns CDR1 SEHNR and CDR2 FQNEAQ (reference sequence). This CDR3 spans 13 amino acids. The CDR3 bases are TGTGCCAGCAGCTTTGATGGGTACAATGAGCAGTTCTTC. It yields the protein CASSFDGYNEQFF. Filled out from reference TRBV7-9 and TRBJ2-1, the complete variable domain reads DTGVSQNPRHKITKRGQNVTFRCDPISEHNRLYWYRQTLGQGPEFLTYFQNEAQLEKSRLLSDRFSAERPKGSFSTLEIQRTEQGDSAMYLCASSFDGYNEQFFGPGTRLTVL.

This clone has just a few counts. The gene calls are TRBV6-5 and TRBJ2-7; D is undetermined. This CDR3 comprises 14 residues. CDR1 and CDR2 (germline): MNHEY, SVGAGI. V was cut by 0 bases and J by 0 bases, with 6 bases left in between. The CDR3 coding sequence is TGTGCCAGCAGTTACTCGAGAATCTCCTACGAGCAGTACTTC. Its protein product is CASSYSRISYEQYF.

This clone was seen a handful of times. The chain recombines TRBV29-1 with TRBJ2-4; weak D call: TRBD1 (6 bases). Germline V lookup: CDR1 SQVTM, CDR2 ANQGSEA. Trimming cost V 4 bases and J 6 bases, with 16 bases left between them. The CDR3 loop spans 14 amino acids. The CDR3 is CSVVGGFSGNIQYF. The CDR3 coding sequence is TGCAGCGTTGTAGGGGGTTTCTCGGGAAACATTCAGTACTTC.

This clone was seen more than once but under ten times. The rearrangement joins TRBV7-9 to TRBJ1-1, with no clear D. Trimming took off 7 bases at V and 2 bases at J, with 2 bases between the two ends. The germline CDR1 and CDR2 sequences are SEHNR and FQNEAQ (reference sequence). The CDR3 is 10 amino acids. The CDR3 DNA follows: TGTGCCAGCAAAAACACTGAAGCTTTCTTT. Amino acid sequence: CASKNTEAFF.

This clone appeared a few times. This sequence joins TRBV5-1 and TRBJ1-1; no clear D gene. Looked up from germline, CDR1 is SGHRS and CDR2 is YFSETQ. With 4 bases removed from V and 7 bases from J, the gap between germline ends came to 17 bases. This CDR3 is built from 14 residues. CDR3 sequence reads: CASSPTVDLHEAFF. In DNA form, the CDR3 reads TGCGCCAGCAGCCCTACAGTGGACCTTCATGAAGCTTTCTTT.

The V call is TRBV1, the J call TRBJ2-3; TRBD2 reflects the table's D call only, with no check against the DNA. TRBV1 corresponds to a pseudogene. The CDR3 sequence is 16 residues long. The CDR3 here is CTSSQDLAGGTDTQYF. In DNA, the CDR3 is TGCACCAGCAGCCAAGACCTAGCGGGGGGGACAGATACGCAGTATTTT.

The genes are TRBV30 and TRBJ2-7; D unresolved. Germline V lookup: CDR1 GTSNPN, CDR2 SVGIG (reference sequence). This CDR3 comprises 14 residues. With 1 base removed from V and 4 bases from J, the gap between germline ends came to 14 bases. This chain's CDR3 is CAWSGGPLGYEQYF. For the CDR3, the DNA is TGTGCCTGGAGTGGAGGCCCCCTCGGTTACGAGCAGTACTTC.